The clone carrying this TCR beta chain was detected once. The V end was cut by 8 bases, the J end by 0 bases, with 8 bases between. The CDR3 loop spans 14 amino acids. The germline V gene has CDR1 SGHNT and CDR2 YENEEA. MiXCR was run by TCRdb on the PCR reads, yielding one entry per CDR3 protein. The sample includes around 83,000 distinct CDR3 sequences, around 47% of them seen just once. This entry belongs to a study of CDR3 diversity in severe acne. The sample comprised blood. This clonotype originated in a male donor with severe acne vulgaris. This chain links TRBV11-3 with TRBJ2-6; D is uncertain. CDR3 nucleotides: TGTGCCAGCCGATGGGCCTCTGGGGCCAACGTCCTGACTTTC. This codes for CASRWASGANVLTF.